A single sample gave rise to the 23 T cell receptor beta chains below, sequenced in a study of read filtering for tumor transcriptome and immune sequencing. The library was built from about 400 ng RNA with molecular barcoded adaptors for alpha/delta and beta/gamma chains. Each CDR3 protein gets one entry after TCRdb re-called the reads with MiXCR. The sample carries about 62,000 distinct CDR3 sequences, approximately 18% recorded once. The source material was a population of CD138-negative cells sorted from bone marrow. These receptors were taken from a donor at least 40 years old with multiple myeloma.

This clonotype was recorded many times. This chain connects TRBV9 to TRBJ2-1; 10 nucleotides agree with TRBD2. The V gene's germline CDR1 is SGDLS and CDR2 YYNGEE. The CDR3 contains 16 residues. With 3 bases clipped from V and 8 bases from J, the junction kept 11 bases outside the gene matches. CDR3 DNA: TGTGCCAGCAGCGAGGGACTAGCGAAAAGGGTCGATGAGCAGTTCTTC. Its protein product is CASSEGLAKRVDEQFF.

Ten or more counts support this clonotype. The chain recombines TRBV11-2 with TRBJ2-7, with TRBD1 identical over 7 bases. The V and J ends lost 7 bases and 4 bases, in that order; junction bases with no gene match: 7. Germline V CDR1 and CDR2: SGHAT, FQNNGV. The CDR3 is 13 amino acids. DNA of the CDR3: TGTGCCAGCAACCCGGACAGGATTTACGAGCAGTACTTC. Its protein product is CASNPDRIYEQYF.

This clonotype was picked up many times. The chain employs TRBV3-1 and TRBJ2-2; TRBD1 or TRBD2 may be the D gene (5 bases each). CDR1 is LGHDT and CDR2 is YNNKEL in the germline V gene (reference sequence). The length of the CDR3 is 16 residues. The V end lost 1 base, the J end lost 2 bases, and 11 bases lay between the germline ends. This chain's CDR3 is CASSQGDQINTGELFF. The CDR3 DNA sequence: TGTGCCAGCAGCCAAGGGGACCAGATTAACACCGGGGAGCTGTTTTTT.

This clonotype was detected ten times or more. This sequence joins TRBV30 and TRBJ2-7; 7 nucleotides match TRBD2. V lost 0 bases and J lost 4; bases outside the gene matches: 12. The germline gives CDR1 GTSNPN, CDR2 SVGIG (reference sequence). The CDR3 spans 16 residues. CDR3 sequence (DNA): TGTGCCTGGAGTGTATTCAGCCCTAGCGGACCTTACGAGCAGTACTTC. Translating it yields CAWSVFSPSGPYEQYF.

In the case of this clonotype: A much larger clone is a single base away; this may be a read error. The rearrangement uses TRBV7-3 and TRBJ2-2; 7 bases line up with TRBD2. The germline gives CDR1 SGHTA, CDR2 FQGTGA. The CDR3 runs to 16 residues. The DNA of the CDR3 is TGTGCCGGCAGCCCCAATGGACTAGTGAACACCGGGGAGCTGTTTTTT. This sequence encodes CAGSPNGLVNTGELFF.

This chain links TRBV30 with TRBJ1-1, with 7 bases matching TRBD1. V lost 0 bases to trimming and J lost 4 bases; unmatched junction nucleotides: 2. The CDR3 spans 13 residues. The germline gives CDR1 GTSNPN, CDR2 SVGIG (reference sequence). The CDR3 spells CAWSVGTVTEAFF. The CDR3 region has the DNA TGTGCCTGGAGTGTAGGGACAGTCACTGAAGCTTTCTTT. The variable domain in full, completed from reference TRBV30 and TRBJ1-1, reads SQTIHQWPATLVQPVGSPLSLECTVEGTSNPNLYWYRQAAGRGLQLLFYSVGIGQISSEVPQNLSASRPQDRQFILSSKKLLLSDSGFYLCAWSVGTVTEAFFGQGTRLTVV.

This clonotype was counted many times. The chain links TRBV20-1 to TRBJ1-4; D uncertain. The V end lost 7 bases, the J end lost 6 bases, and 9 bases lay between the germline ends. Germline CDR1 is DFQATT and CDR2 is SNEGSKA (reference sequence). The CDR3 runs to 11 residues. CDR3 sequence (DNA): TGCAGTGGGTATGCATATGAAAAACTGTTTTTT. Its protein is CSGYAYEKLFF.

This clonotype occurred a few times. A far larger clone is off by one base, so a read error is likely. CDR3 nucleotides: TGTGTCAGCAGTTTCGGACCGTACAATGAGCAGTTCTTC. Encoded protein: CVSSFGPYNEQFF. The chain has TRBV12-3 or TRBV12-4 and TRBJ2-1, with D uncertain. This CDR3 spans 13 amino acids.

This clonotype was detected many times. The chain combines TRBV4-1 with TRBJ2-5, with D perhaps TRBD2 (6 bases). The length of the CDR3 is 13 residues. V gave up 1 base and J gave up 9 bases, with 12 bases separating them. CDR1 is MGHRA and CDR2 is YSYEKL in the germline V gene. This CDR3 is CASSQVRGAAQYF. The CDR3 DNA sequence: TGCGCCAGCAGCCAAGTTCGCGGGGCAGCCCAGTACTTC.

This clonotype was counted a few times. The V gene is TRBV3-1, the J gene TRBJ1-2, with 9 bases that match TRBD1. V dropped 0 bases and J dropped 4; count of bases not matched to a gene: 6. Germline-derived CDR1 and CDR2 are LGHDT and YNNKEL (reference sequence). This CDR3 contains 16 residues. The CDR3 DNA reads TGTGCCAGCAGCCAAGAAGCCACAGGGGGCCGCTATGGCTACACCTTC. This translates into CASSQEATGGRYGYTF.

The chain combines TRBV3-1 with TRBJ1-5; 7 positions agree with TRBD1. Trimming at V came to 1 base and at J to 0 bases, leaving 3 bases not matched to a gene. Per germline, CDR1 LGHDT and CDR2 YNNKEL (reference sequence). The CDR3 is made up of 16 amino acids. CDR3 bases: TGTGCCAGCAGCCAAGGAGGGGGCTATAGCAATCAGCCCCAGCATTTT. Translating gives CASSQGGGYSNQPQHF.

This clonotype came up a few times. An end of the junction does not agree with germline; a read error may underlie this. This chain connects TRBV7-2 to TRBJ1-5, with D possibly TRBD1 on 6 matching bases. This CDR3 has 13 amino acids. CDR1 is SGHTA, CDR2 FQGNSA, per germline. In DNA form, the CDR3 reads TGTGCCAGCACCTTAGGACAGAATCAGCCCCAGCATTTT. Translating gives CASTLGQNQPQHF.

About this clonotype itself: Here the CDR3 omits its conserved ending phenylalanine or tryptophan, so a read error is the likely source. The V gene is TRBV11-1, the J gene TRBJ2-1; 11 nucleotides align to TRBD2. Germline V CDR1 and CDR2: SGHAT, FQDESV (reference sequence). CDR3 length: 15 amino acids. This CDR3 reads CASSKLAGALNEQFL. CDR3 bases: TGTGCCAGCAGCAAACTAGCGGGAGCTCTCAATGAACAGTTCCTC.

This clonotype was seen ten or more times. The CDR3 DNA reads as TGCGCCAGCAGCTTGGGACCTAGGGGGCTGAACACTGAAGCTTTCTTT. Residues: CASSLGPRGLNTEAFF. The J gene is TRBJ1-1, the V gene TRBV5-1; 7 bases fit TRBD1. The length of the CDR3 is 16 residues. The junction had 5 bases not matched to a gene; V was cut back by 0 bases and J by 0 bases. Per germline, CDR1 SGHRS and CDR2 YFSETQ.

This clonotype was found many times. The rearrangement uses TRBV3-1 and TRBJ2-1; D is uncertain. Germline values: CDR1 LGHDT, CDR2 YNNKEL (reference sequence). CDR3 length equals 13 residues. V lost 1 base and J lost 7, with 8 bases in between. The CDR3 is CASSQGSRNEQFF. CDR3 sequence (DNA): TGTGCCAGCAGCCAAGGTTCTAGGAATGAGCAGTTCTTC.

This clonotype was counted ten times or more. The chain employs TRBV7-2 and TRBJ2-3, with 8 nucleotides matching TRBD2. V lost 1 base to trimming and J lost 2 bases; unmatched junction nucleotides: 8. The CDR3 has 17 residues. Germline CDR1 and CDR2: SGHTA and FQGNSA. The CDR3, as DNA: TGTGCCAGCAGCTTAGATGGGGCGGGGGGACCCACAGATACGCAGTATTTT. Amino acids: CASSLDGAGGPTDTQYF.

This clonotype was recorded many times. The J gene is TRBJ1-1, the V gene TRBV28, with a tentative D call TRBD1 (5 bases). The CDR3 runs 14 residues. Germline-derived CDR1 and CDR2 are MDHEN and SYDVKM. The V gene lost 6 bases and the J gene lost 5 bases, with 16 bases spanning the gap. CDR3 in amino acids: CASRSTGGGTEAFF. The CDR3 region has the DNA TGTGCCAGCAGATCCACTGGGGGAGGGACTGAAGCTTTCTTT. Looking up the rest from reference TRBV28 and TRBJ1-1 gives the full variable domain: DVKVTQSSRYLVKRTGEKVFLECVQDMDHENMFWYRQDPGLGLRLIYFSYDVKMKEKGDIPEGYSVSREKKERFSLILESASTNQTSMYLCASRSTGGGTEAFFGQGTRLTVV.

This clonotype has at least ten counts. The chain combines TRBV12-3 or TRBV12-4 with TRBJ2-3, with 9 bases fitting TRBD2. The CDR3 covers 14 residues. V shed 5 bases and J 5 bases; nucleotides not matched to a gene: 5. This chain's CDR3 is CASSTSGPGDTQYF. In nucleotides, the CDR3 is TGTGCCAGCAGTACTAGCGGGCCGGGAGATACGCAGTATTTT.

This clonotype has ten or more counts. The chain uses TRBV28 and TRBJ1-4; a weak D match, TRBD1 (6 bases). CDR1 is MDHEN, CDR2 SYDVKM, per germline. The CDR3 has 13 residues. V lost 10 bases to trimming and J lost 8 bases, with 17 bases between them. CDR3 coding DNA: TGTGCCATCCACGGAGGGGGAAACGAAAAACTGTTTTTT. As protein: CAIHGGGNEKLFF. Supplemented by reference TRBV28 and TRBJ1-4, the full variable domain reads DVKVTQSSRYLVKRTGEKVFLECVQDMDHENMFWYRQDPGLGLRLIYFSYDVKMKEKGDIPEGYSVSREKKERFSLILESASTNQTSMYLCAIHGGGNEKLFFGSGTQLSVL.

This clonotype was picked up many times. The V call is TRBV25-1, the J call TRBJ2-5; TRBD2 aligns across 8 bases. V shed 2 bases and J 2 bases; nucleotides not matched to a gene: 7. The CDR3 spans 16 residues. Germline V gene sequence: CDR1 MGHDK, CDR2 SYGVNS. CDR3 nucleotide sequence: TGTGCCAGCAGTGAACGCGGGGGGCTATCACAAGAGACCCAGTACTTC. Amino acid sequence: CASSERGGLSQETQYF.

V usage is TRBV6-6 and J usage is TRBJ2-1; 9 bases line up with TRBD2. CDR1 and CDR2 (germline): MNHNY, SVGAGI (reference sequence). This CDR3 is built from 16 residues. V lost 7 bases and J lost 5; bases outside the gene matches: 12. In DNA, the CDR3 is TGTGCCAGCATCCTCCCCGCTAGCGGGATTGACAATGAGCAGTTCTTC. Encoded protein: CASILPASGIDNEQFF.

Many counts were recorded for this clonotype. J is TRBJ2-3 and V is TRBV7-9; 10 nucleotides agree with TRBD2. CDR1 and CDR2 (germline): SEHNR, FQNEAQ (reference sequence). V lost 6 bases to trimming and J lost 4 bases; unmatched junction nucleotides: 10. The CDR3 loop spans 16 amino acids. CDR3 sequence reads: CASRPPRSGRADTQYF. The CDR3 nucleotides read TGTGCCAGCAGACCACCGAGGAGCGGGAGGGCAGATACGCAGTATTTT.

Points on this clonotype: This clone may be a read error of a much larger clone one base away. Since the CDR3 does not end with the conserved phenylalanine or tryptophan, this likely comes from a read error. The chain employs TRBV9 and TRBJ1-2; 7 nucleotides match TRBD1. The germline V gene encodes CDR1 SGDLS and CDR2 YYNGEE. The CDR3 is made up of 13 amino acids. Trimming cost V 4 bases and J 4 bases; bases outside gene matches: 4. This CDR3 is CASSPPGGYGYTS. CDR3 DNA: TGTGCCAGCAGCCCCCCAGGGGGCTATGGCTACACCTCC.